The 28 T cell receptor beta chains below come from one sample, sequenced in a study of identical twins. TCRdb reprocessed the 5' RACE reads via MiXCR and lists one record per CDR3 protein. The repertoire holds about 720,000 distinct CDR3 sequences, with 15% to 20% as singletons. These same records also appear under a second study, on T cells expressing NK-cell markers.

Sequenced: PBMCs. Source of these receptors: a woman younger than 35 in good health.

This clonotype was seen a few times. J is TRBJ2-7 and V is TRBV6-5; TRBD1 might be the D (6 bases). The CDR3 length is 15 residues. Germline-derived CDR1 and CDR2 are MNHEY and SVGAGI. V was pared by 4 bases and J by 4 bases, with 17 bases between. The CDR3, as DNA: TGTGCCAGCAGTTTCCAGTGGGGGCGAAAATACGAGCAGTACTTC. Its protein product is CASSFQWGRKYEQYF.

Only a few counts were recorded for this clonotype. The chain joins TRBV7-9 to TRBJ1-6; 9 nucleotides align to TRBD1. Losses at the gene ends were 5 bases for V and 10 bases for J; bases not matched to a gene: 9. The CDR3 spans 15 residues. Germline V gene lookup returns CDR1 SEHNR and CDR2 FQNEAQ (reference sequence). CDR3 sequence (DNA): TGTGCCAGCAGCGGCGGGACAGGGATGGGATCACCCCTCCACTTT. It translates to CASSGGTGMGSPLHF.

V gene TRBV11-3 combines with J gene TRBJ2-1; TRBD2 is a possible D gene (7 bases). The germline V gene encodes CDR1 SGHNT and CDR2 YENEEA. V lost 4 bases, J lost 9 bases, and 16 bases lay in between. The CDR3 loop spans 14 amino acids. The CDR3: CASSSEGGKREQFF. Here the CDR3 DNA reads TGTGCCAGCAGCTCGGAGGGGGGGAAGCGTGAGCAGTTCTTC.

The gene calls are TRBV5-1 and TRBJ2-1; 16 nucleotides align to TRBD2. The J segment lost 9 bases and the V segment lost 3 bases, leaving 6 bases of the junction unmatched. The CDR3 sequence is 16 residues long. Germline values: CDR1 SGHRS, CDR2 YFSETQ. The CDR3 loop is CASSSGTSGGAAEQFF. CDR3 bases: TGCGCCAGCAGCTCCGGGACTAGCGGGGGGGCGGCTGAGCAGTTCTTC.

This clonotype was seen a few times. The chain couples TRBV20-1 to TRBJ2-1; TRBD2 matches 7 bases. There are 15 residues in the CDR3. J was trimmed by 0 bases and V by 5 bases; bases with no gene match: 7. From germline, CDR1 is DFQATT and CDR2 SNEGSKA (reference sequence). Here the CDR3 DNA reads TGCAGTGCTCGGCTAGCGGTCAGCTCCTACAATGAGCAGTTCTTC. As protein: CSARLAVSSYNEQFF.

This clonotype has only a few counts. This chain links TRBV4-3 with TRBJ2-1; 7 bases agree with TRBD2. This CDR3 contains 15 residues. V was clipped by 1 base and J by 8 bases; unmatched bases: 8. Germline V CDR1 and CDR2: LGHNA, YSLEER. The CDR3 loop is CASSQVGGSRDEQFF. DNA for the CDR3: TGCGCCAGCAGCCAAGTCGGCGGGAGTAGGGATGAGCAGTTCTTC.

The J gene is TRBJ2-1, the V gene TRBV9; 10 bases align to TRBD2. CDR3 length: 16 amino acids. V lost 3 bases to trimming and J lost 5 bases; unmatched junction nucleotides: 8. Germline V lookup: CDR1 SGDLS, CDR2 YYNGEE. This CDR3 reads CASSGAGGLFDNEQFF. The CDR3, as DNA: TGTGCCAGCAGCGGAGCGGGGGGGCTTTTCGACAATGAGCAGTTCTTC.

This clonotype occurred a few times. This chain joins TRBV6-1 and TRBJ2-1; TRBD1 matches 7 bases. Unmatched junction bases numbered 7, after V lost 6 bases and J lost 8 bases. This CDR3 has 13 residues. CDR1 MNHNS and CDR2 SASEGT come from the germline V gene. CDR3 protein: CASSLYRGHEQFF. The CDR3 coding sequence is TGTGCCAGCAGCCTCTACAGGGGCCATGAGCAGTTCTTC.

This clonotype was seen only a few times. V is TRBV12-3 or TRBV12-4 and J is TRBJ1-3; D is unresolved. There are 15 residues in the CDR3. V was shortened by 11 bases and J by 0 bases, with 17 bases between the two germline ends. This chain's CDR3 is CASMGWEISGNTIYF. The CDR3 nucleotides read TGTGCCTCCATGGGCTGGGAGATCTCTGGAAACACCATATATTTT.

This clonotype came up a few times. This chain joins TRBV5-1 and TRBJ2-3, with a tentative D call TRBD2 (5 bases). Germline CDR1 reads SGHRS; CDR2 reads YFSETQ. This CDR3 has 15 amino acids. V lost 0 bases and J 0 bases, leaving 8 bases between the germline ends. In DNA, the CDR3 is TGCGCCAGCAGCTTGGATCAGCGGAGCACAGATACGCAGTATTTT. Translated, it gives CASSLDQRSTDTQYF.

V gene TRBV6-1 combines with J gene TRBJ2-2, with 8 bases identical to TRBD2. The germline gives CDR1 MNHNS, CDR2 SASEGT. The CDR3 totals 15 residues. With 8 bases clipped from V and 2 bases from J, the junction kept 7 bases outside the gene matches. CDR3 nucleotides: TGTGCCAGCTCGCTAGCGGGTTTTAACACCGGGGAGCTGTTTTTT. It yields the protein CASSLAGFNTGELFF.

This clonotype was seen a handful of times. The rearrangement joins TRBV10-1 to TRBJ2-1; TRBD1 aligns across 9 bases. The ends lost 4 bases at V and 9 bases at J; junction bases unmatched: 7. The CDR3 is 14 amino acids. Germline values: CDR1 WNHNN, CDR2 SYGVQD (reference sequence). CDR3 nucleotides: TGCGCCAGCAGTGCCGGGACAGGGTCGCGTGAGCAGTTCTTC. Its protein is CASSAGTGSREQFF.

This clonotype was counted a few times. This chain uses TRBV12-3 or TRBV12-4 with TRBJ2-7, with D possibly TRBD2 on 6 matching bases. CDR3 size: 15 residues. V was shortened by 6 bases and J by 2 bases, with 17 bases between the two germline ends. Here the CDR3 DNA reads TGTGCCAGCAGCTACCAGCGGGCCATCGCCTACGAGCAGTACTTC. This encodes CASSYQRAIAYEQYF.

This clonotype has more than one count but fewer than ten. This rearrangement joins TRBV6-5 to TRBJ2-7; D ambiguous. CDR3 length equals 15 residues. Trimming stripped 0 bases from V and 3 bases from J, with 12 bases between. Germline V gene sequence: CDR1 MNHEY, CDR2 SVGAGI. The CDR3 bases are TGTGCCAGCAGTTACTCGAGTACATACTTCTACGAGCAGTACTTC. Amino acids: CASSYSSTYFYEQYF.

The chain is built from TRBV5-1 and TRBJ1-1, with a possible D match to TRBD1 (6 bases). The CDR3 runs to 14 residues. Deletions cut 1 base from V and 4 bases from J, with 11 bases between. Germline CDR1 and CDR2: SGHRS and YFSETQ. The CDR3, as DNA: TGCGCCAGCAGCTTGCGGGGGCCCGGCACTGAAGCTTTCTTT. Its translation is CASSLRGPGTEAFF.

This chain connects TRBV7-8 to TRBJ1-5; no reliable D call. The CDR3 covers 15 residues. Germline loops: CDR1 SGHVS, CDR2 FQNEAQ. V lost 7 bases and J lost 2, with 15 bases in between. This CDR3 reads CASMEAATGNQPQHF. The CDR3 DNA reads as TGTGCCAGCATGGAGGCGGCCACGGGCAATCAGCCCCAGCATTTT.

The chain employs TRBV5-1 and TRBJ2-5; TRBD1 or TRBD2 may be the D gene (5 bases each). This CDR3 spans 14 amino acids. CDR1 and CDR2 from the germline V gene are SGHRS and YFSETQ. V lost 5 bases to trimming and J lost 0 bases, with 11 bases between them. The CDR3 spells CASSSGRNQETQYF. DNA for the CDR3: TGCGCCAGCAGTTCGGGACGCAACCAAGAGACCCAGTACTTC. The full variable domain, its missing parts supplied by reference TRBV5-1 and TRBJ2-5, is KAGVTQTPRYLIKTRGQQVTLSCSPISGHRSVSWYQQTPGQGLQFLFEYFSETQRNKGNFPGRFSGRQFSNSRSEMNVSTLELGDSALYLCASSSGRNQETQYFGPGTRLLVL.

This sequence joins TRBV20-1 and TRBJ2-5; D not resolved. Germline assignment: CDR1 DFQATT and CDR2 SNEGSKA (reference sequence). The ends were cut back, 2 bases at V and 9 bases at J, with 16 bases in the middle. The CDR3 length is 13 residues. CDR3 sequence: CSARTPPSGAQYF. As DNA, the CDR3 is TGCAGTGCTAGAACCCCCCCCAGTGGAGCCCAGTACTTC.

This clonotype was counted only a few times. This chain connects TRBV29-1 to TRBJ2-1; TRBD1 or TRBD2 may be the D gene (5 bases each). CDR3 size: 15 residues. Germline CDR1 reads SQVTM; CDR2 reads ANQGSEA. Trimming took off 3 bases at V and 8 bases at J, with 20 bases between the two ends. CDR3 region: CSVEVPSSRDDEQFF. In nucleotides, the CDR3 is TGCAGCGTTGAGGTTCCTAGTAGCAGGGACGATGAGCAGTTCTTC.

In this sample, this clonotype turned up a few times. The V call is TRBV7-9, the J call TRBJ2-3; possibly TRBD1 for D (6 bases). Deletions cut 8 bases from V and 2 bases from J, with 14 bases between. The CDR3 totals 14 residues. The germline V gene has CDR1 SEHNR and CDR2 FQNEAQ (reference sequence). The CDR3 region has the DNA TGTGCCAGCGAACTAGGGGGAAACACAGATACGCAGTATTTT. This gives the protein CASELGGNTDTQYF.

The rearrangement links TRBV12-3 or TRBV12-4 to TRBJ2-7; 8 nucleotides match TRBD2. This CDR3 is built from 12 residues. Trimming at V came to 8 bases and at J to 6 bases, leaving 6 bases not matched to a gene. The CDR3 region is CASGSGGPEQYF. The CDR3 region has the DNA TGTGCCAGCGGTTCGGGGGGGCCCGAGCAGTACTTC.

The rearrangement links TRBV6-1 to TRBJ2-3, with a tentative D call TRBD1 (7 bases). The CDR3 sequence is 15 residues long. Germline V CDR1 and CDR2: MNHNS, SASEGT. V was trimmed by 7 bases and J by 0 bases, leaving 14 bases between them. The CDR3 bases are TGTGCCAGCACCCCGGAGGGGGCCAGCACAGATACGCAGTATTTT. Translated, it gives CASTPEGASTDTQYF.

The rearrangement joins TRBV5-1 to TRBJ2-3, with D perhaps TRBD2 (6 bases). Trimming pared 5 bases from V and 4 bases from J, leaving 14 bases between. This CDR3 is built from 14 residues. Germline-derived CDR1 and CDR2 are SGHRS and YFSETQ. As DNA, the CDR3 is TGCGCCAGCAGGGCCCCCGAGCGGGCAGATACGCAGTATTTT. Residues: CASRAPERADTQYF.

This clonotype was recorded a few times. The rearrangement links TRBV28 to TRBJ1-5; D may be TRBD1 (6 bases). CDR1 is MDHEN and CDR2 is SYDVKM in the germline V gene. The ends were cut back, 3 bases at V and 7 bases at J, with 13 bases in the middle. The CDR3 runs to 14 residues. CDR3 coding DNA: TGTGCCAGCAGTTTCCCGGCAGGGGACCAGCCCCAGCATTTT. It codes for CASSFPAGDQPQHF.

This chain joins TRBV12-5 and TRBJ2-1; 10 nucleotides line up with TRBD2. The V segment lost 3 bases and the J segment 7 bases; nucleotides outside the gene matches: 6. This CDR3 contains 15 residues. Germline V gene sequence: CDR1 LGHNT, CDR2 FRNRAP. CDR3 loop: CASGFRLAGENEQFF. In nucleotides, the CDR3 is TGTGCTAGTGGTTTTAGGCTAGCGGGAGAAAATGAGCAGTTCTTC. Together with reference TRBV12-5 and TRBJ2-1, the CDR3 gives the full variable domain: DARVTQTPRHKVTEMGQEVTMRCQPILGHNTVFWYRQTMMQGLELLAYFRNRAPLDDSGMPKDRFSAEMPDATLATLKIQPSEPRDSAVYFCASGFRLAGENEQFFGPGTRLTVL.

The chain is built from TRBV2 and TRBJ2-7; no reliable D call. The CDR3 covers 15 residues. The V gene lost 3 bases and the J gene lost 0 bases, with 12 bases spanning the gap. The germline V gene has CDR1 SNHLY and CDR2 FYNNEI. CDR3 loop: CASSEVQPSSYEQYF. The CDR3 DNA reads TGTGCCAGCAGTGAGGTACAACCGAGCTCCTACGAGCAGTACTTC.

This clonotype was observed a handful of times. This chain uses TRBV29-1 with TRBJ2-1; the match to TRBD2 covers 7 bases. The germline V gene encodes CDR1 SQVTM and CDR2 ANQGSEA. This CDR3 contains 17 residues. V was pared by 0 bases and J by 0 bases, with 8 bases of the junction left unmatched. The CDR3 reads CSVEDPWGGSSYNEQFF. DNA of the CDR3: TGCAGCGTTGAAGACCCCTGGGGCGGGAGCTCCTACAATGAGCAGTTCTTC.

This clonotype has only a few counts. The chain joins TRBV5-1 to TRBJ2-3; 9 bases are a match to TRBD1. This CDR3 contains 15 residues. V shed 4 bases and J 4 bases; nucleotides not matched to a gene: 7. The germline gives CDR1 SGHRS, CDR2 YFSETQ. CDR3 nucleotides: TGCGCCAGCAGCCCGGGGGGACAGGGTGCAGATACGCAGTATTTT. Its translation is CASSPGGQGADTQYF.